This TCR beta chain was identified in a study of blood T cell repertoires in COVID-19. Study as a whole: COVID-19 samples from acute and convalescent phases originated in the United States, Italy and Spain. T cells, B-cell-depleted T cells, or PBMCs provided the cDNA or gDNA that served as material.

Per the original methods: Estimation of nucleated cell counts relied on the amplification of reference gene primers. Clones were read by immunoSEQ multiplex PCR, and TCRdb kept only the in-frame ones, dropping some. The DNA was the basis for D and trimming; V, J and clone size are from that table. Of around 150,000 clones listed, about 80% are singletons. V lost 6 bases and J lost 9, with 21 bases in between. Per germline, CDR1 MNHEY and CDR2 SMNVEV (reference sequence). The CDR3 is 15 residues long. The sample comprised peripheral blood. The origin of this receptor is a woman in her sixties or seventies with acute or convalescent COVID-19. The rearrangement joins TRBV27 to TRBJ2-1; D may be TRBD2 (6 bases). The CDR3 loop reads CASSLSGLANGEQFF. The CDR3 DNA reads TGTGCCAGCAGCCTTTCGGGCCTAGCGAACGGTGAGCAGTTCTTC.